The clone carrying this TCR beta chain was recorded at least ten times. Its matching antigen is unknown. This entry is derived from a study of early T cells in non-severe SARS-CoV-2 infection. Study background: Whole-blood bulk RNA, unsorted, was sequenced, and chains were unpaired. The study, taken as a whole, reports: VDJdb matching favored anti-spike CD8 responses, missing private and CD4 specificities.

This CDR3 spans 15 amino acids. The ends were cut back, 4 bases at V and 6 bases at J, with 16 bases in the middle. The protocol attached unique molecular identifiers to individual cDNA molecules. Each CDR3 protein gets one entry after TCRdb re-called the 5' RACE reads with MiXCR. Here the sample spans around 70,000 distinct CDR3 sequences, 10% to 15% being singletons. The source is an adult who was a healthcare worker with PCR-confirmed SARS-CoV-2 infection or an uninfected control (not recorded which). This chain connects TRBV12-3 or TRBV12-4 to TRBJ2-1, with D perhaps TRBD1 (6 bases). The sequenced material came from whole blood. Here the CDR3 reads CASSSQGLSINEQFF. CDR3 sequence (DNA): TGTGCCAGCAGTTCGCAGGGGTTGTCCATCAATGAGCAGTTCTTC.